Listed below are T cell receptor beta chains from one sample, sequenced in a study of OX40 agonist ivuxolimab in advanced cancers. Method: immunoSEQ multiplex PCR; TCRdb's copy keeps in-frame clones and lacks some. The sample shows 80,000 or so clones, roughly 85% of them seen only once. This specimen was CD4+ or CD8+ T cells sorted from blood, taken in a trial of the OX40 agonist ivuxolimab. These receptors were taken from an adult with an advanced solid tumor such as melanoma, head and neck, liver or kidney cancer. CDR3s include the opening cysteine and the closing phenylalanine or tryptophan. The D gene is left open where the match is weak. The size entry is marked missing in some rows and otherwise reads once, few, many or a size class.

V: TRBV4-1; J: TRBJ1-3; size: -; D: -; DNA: TGCGCCAGCAGCGCAGAGGTCTCTGGAAACACCATATATTTT; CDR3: CASSAEVSGNTIYF
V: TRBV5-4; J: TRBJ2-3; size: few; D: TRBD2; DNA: TGTGCCAGCAAAGACACTAGCGGGGGGCCAGATACGCAGTATTTT; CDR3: CASKDTSGGPDTQYF
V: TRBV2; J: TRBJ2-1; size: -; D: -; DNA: TGTGCCAGCATTTTCGGGACACCTCGTTACAATGAGCAGTTCTTC; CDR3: CASIFGTPRYNEQFF
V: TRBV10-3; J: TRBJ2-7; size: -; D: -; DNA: TGTGCCACCCAAAGCAGGGGCTTAAACTCCTACGAGCAGTACTTC; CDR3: CATQSRGLNSYEQYF
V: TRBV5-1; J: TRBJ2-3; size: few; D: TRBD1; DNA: TGCGCCAGCAGCGACCGGGACAGGAGGAGCACAGATACGCAGTATTTT; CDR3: CASSDRDRRSTDTQYF
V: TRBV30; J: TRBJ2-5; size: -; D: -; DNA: TGTGCCTGGGCGGGACAGAACCAAGAGACCCAGTACTTC; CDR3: CAWAGQNQETQYF
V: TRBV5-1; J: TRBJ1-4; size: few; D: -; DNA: TGCGCCAGCAGCGTGCTTAATGAAAAACTGTTTTTT; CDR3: CASSVLNEKLFF
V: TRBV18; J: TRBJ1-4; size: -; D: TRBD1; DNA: TGTGCCAGCTCACCCAACCGACAGGGTGGGAATGAAAAACTGTTTTTT; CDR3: CASSPNRQGGNEKLFF
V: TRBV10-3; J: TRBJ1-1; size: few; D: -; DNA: TGTGCCATCAGTGAGTCCCGGACGAGGGCTTTCTTT; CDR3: CAISESRTRAFF
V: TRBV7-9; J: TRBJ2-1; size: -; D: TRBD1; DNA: TGTGCCAGCAGCTTATCTGGGACAGGCTCCGAGCAGTTCTTC; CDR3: CASSLSGTGSEQFF
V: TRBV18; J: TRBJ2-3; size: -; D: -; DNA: TGTGCCAGCTCACAGACAGATACGCAGTATTTT; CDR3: CASSQTDTQYF
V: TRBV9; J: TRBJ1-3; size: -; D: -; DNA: TGTGCCAGCAGCACCCAAACCCAGGGAAACACCATATATTTT; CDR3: CASSTQTQGNTIYF
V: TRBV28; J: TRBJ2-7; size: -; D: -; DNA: TGTGCCAGCAGTTTCAGCAGGACTCTCTACGAGCAGTACTTC; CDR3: CASSFSRTLYEQYF
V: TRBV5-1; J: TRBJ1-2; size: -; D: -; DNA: TGCGCCAGCAGCTTGTGGGCGGACTCCTATGGCTACACCTTC; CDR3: CASSLWADSYGYTF
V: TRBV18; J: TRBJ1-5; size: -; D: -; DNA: TGTGCCAGCTCGCTTAATGAACAGGATCAGCCCCAGCATTTT; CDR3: CASSLNEQDQPQHF
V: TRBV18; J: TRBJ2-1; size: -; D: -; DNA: TGTGCCAGCTCACCGTCCCCCAGGAGACCCGAGCAGTTCTTC; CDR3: CASSPSPRRPEQFF
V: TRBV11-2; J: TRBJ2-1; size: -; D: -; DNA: TGTGCCAGCAGCCCCAAGCAGGGTGGTGAGCAGTTCTTC; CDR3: CASSPKQGGEQFF
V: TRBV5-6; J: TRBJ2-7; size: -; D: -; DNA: TGTGCCAGCAGCTTGAGGACCCTAAGGATATACGAGCAGTACTTC; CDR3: CASSLRTLRIYEQYF
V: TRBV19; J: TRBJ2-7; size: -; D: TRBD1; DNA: TGTGCCAGCCAGGGGGTCCCCTACGAGCAGTACTTC; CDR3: CASQGVPYEQYF
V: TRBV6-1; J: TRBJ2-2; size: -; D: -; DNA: TGTGCCAGCAGTGAATTGGAGGGACGGGGGGCCACCTCGAACACCGGGGAGCTGTTTTTT; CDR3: CASSELEGRGATSNTGELFF
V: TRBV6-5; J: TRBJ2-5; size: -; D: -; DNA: TGTGCCAGCACCCGCCCGGGAGTTGAGACCCAGTACTTC; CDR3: CASTRPGVETQYF
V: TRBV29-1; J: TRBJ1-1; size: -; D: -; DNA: TGCAGCGTTGAACAGGGGAATAGGAACACTGAAGCTTTCTTT; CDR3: CSVEQGNRNTEAFF
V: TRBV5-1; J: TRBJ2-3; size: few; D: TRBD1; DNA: TGCGCCAGCAGCCTTGGGACAGGGACAGATACGCAGTATTTT; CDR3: CASSLGTGTDTQYF
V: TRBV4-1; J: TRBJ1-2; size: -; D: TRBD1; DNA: TGCGCCAGCAGCCTGAAACAGGGGGAGAACTATGGCTACACCTTC; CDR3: CASSLKQGENYGYTF
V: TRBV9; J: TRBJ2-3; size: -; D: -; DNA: TGTGCCAGCAGCCCGGGGACAGATACGCAGTATTTT; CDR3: CASSPGTDTQYF
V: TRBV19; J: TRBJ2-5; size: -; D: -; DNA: TGTGCCAGTAGTATGGGGCGCCTCGGCCAAGAGACCCAGTACTTC; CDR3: CASSMGRLGQETQYF
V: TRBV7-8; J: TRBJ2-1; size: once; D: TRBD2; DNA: TGTGCCAGCAGCTTAGAACGCAGCGGGAGGCTGTACAATGAGCAGTTCTTC; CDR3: CASSLERSGRLYNEQFF
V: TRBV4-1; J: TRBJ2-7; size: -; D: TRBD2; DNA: TGCGCCAGCAGCCATCCTTGGGGGGGGAATAAACCCTACGAGCAGTACTTC; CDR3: CASSHPWGGNKPYEQYF
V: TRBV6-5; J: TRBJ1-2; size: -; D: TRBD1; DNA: TGTGCCAGCAGTTACTCTGCGGGACAGGGTATAAGAGGCTACACCTTC; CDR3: CASSYSAGQGIRGYTF
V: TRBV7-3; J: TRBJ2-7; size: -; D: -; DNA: TGTGCCAGCAGCTTAGCTACCACTATCTCCTACGAGCAGTACTTC; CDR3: CASSLATTISYEQYF
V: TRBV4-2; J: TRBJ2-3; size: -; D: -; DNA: TGTGCCAGCAGCCAAGTGGCCACAGATACGCAGTATTTT; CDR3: CASSQVATDTQYF
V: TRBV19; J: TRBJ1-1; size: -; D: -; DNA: TGTGCCAGTAGCCATTTGGGACACCCTGAAGCTTTCTTT; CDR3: CASSHLGHPEAFF
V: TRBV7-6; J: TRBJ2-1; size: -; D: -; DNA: TGTGCCAGCAGCTTAGAAGGTCCCCGGCAGGGCTACAATGAGCAGTTCTTC; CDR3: CASSLEGPRQGYNEQFF
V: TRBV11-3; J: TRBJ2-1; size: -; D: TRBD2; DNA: TGTGCCAGCAGCTTAGAGAGCGGGAGCGTCAATGAGCAGTTCTTC; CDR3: CASSLESGSVNEQFF
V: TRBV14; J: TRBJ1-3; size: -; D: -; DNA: TGTGCCAGCAGCCCCCTTGGGGGGCCGGGAAACACCATATATTTT; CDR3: CASSPLGGPGNTIYF
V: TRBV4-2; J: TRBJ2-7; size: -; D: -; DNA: TGTGCCAGCAGCCAAGAGAGGCGGGGGCCCCCGTACGAGCAGTACTTC; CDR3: CASSQERRGPPYEQYF
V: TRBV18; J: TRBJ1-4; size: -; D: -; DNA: TGTGCCAGCTCACCAGGGACTGCAACTAATGAAAAACTGTTTTTT; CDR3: CASSPGTATNEKLFF
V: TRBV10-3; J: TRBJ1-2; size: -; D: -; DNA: TGTGCCATCAGTGAGGGGTCAGGGTATGGCTACACCTTC; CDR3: CAISEGSGYGYTF
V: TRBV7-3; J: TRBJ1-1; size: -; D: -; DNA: TGTGCCAGCAGCTTAGTAGCGAACACTGAAGCTTTCTTT; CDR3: CASSLVANTEAFF
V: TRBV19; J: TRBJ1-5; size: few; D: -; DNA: TGTGCCAGTAGGGCACGACAGTACAATCAGCCCCAGCATTTT; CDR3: CASRARQYNQPQHF
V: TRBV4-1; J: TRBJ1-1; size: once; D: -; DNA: TGCGCCAGCAGCCAAGTAGGGCGTACTGAAGCTTTCTTT; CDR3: CASSQVGRTEAFF
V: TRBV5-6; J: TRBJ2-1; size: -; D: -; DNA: TGTGCCAGCAGCCTGGAGGGGCTTGTTGCGTTCTTC; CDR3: CASSLEGLVAFF
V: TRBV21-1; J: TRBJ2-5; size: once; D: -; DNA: TGTGCCAGCAGCAAAAACGACGTAGGGGAGACCCAGTACTTC; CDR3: CASSKNDVGETQYF
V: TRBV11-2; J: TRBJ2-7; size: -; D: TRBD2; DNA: TGTGCCAGCAGCCCGAAGGAGCGGGGATCCTACGAGCAGTACTTC; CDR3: CASSPKERGSYEQYF
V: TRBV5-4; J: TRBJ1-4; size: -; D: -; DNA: TGTGCCAGCAGCTTGGCGGCATCCGGGATGGAGGAAAAACTGTTTTTT; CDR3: CASSLAASGMEEKLFF
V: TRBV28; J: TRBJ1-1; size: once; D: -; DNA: TGTGCCAGCAGTCTCCACCCTAGGGGGGGCCACACTGAAGCTTTCTTT; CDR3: CASSLHPRGGHTEAFF
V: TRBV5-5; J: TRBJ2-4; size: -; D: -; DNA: TGTGCCAGCAGCTACCCACCTCCGAGGGCCATTCAGTACTTC; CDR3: CASSYPPPRAIQYF
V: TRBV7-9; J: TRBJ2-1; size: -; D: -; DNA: TGTGCCAGCAGCCGCACCGGCACTAGCCGGATTGTCGATGAGCAGTTCTTC; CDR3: CASSRTGTSRIVDEQFF
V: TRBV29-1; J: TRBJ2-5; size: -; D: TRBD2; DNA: TGCAGCGTTAGACTAGCGGGAGGGACGGAGACCCAGTACTTC; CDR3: CSVRLAGGTETQYF
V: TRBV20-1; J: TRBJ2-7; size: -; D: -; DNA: TGCAGTGCTACCGGAGTAGAGCAGTACTTC; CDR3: CSATGVEQYF
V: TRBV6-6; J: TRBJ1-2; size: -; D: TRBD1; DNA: TGTGCCAGCAGGGGGACAGGAGGCGAGCATGGCTACACCTTC; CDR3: CASRGTGGEHGYTF
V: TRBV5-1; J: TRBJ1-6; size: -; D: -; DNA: TGCGCCAGCAGCTTGGTCCCGGGAGAGGGTGCTTCACCCCTCCACTTT; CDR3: CASSLVPGEGASPLHF
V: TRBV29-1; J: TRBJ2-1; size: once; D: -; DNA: TGCAGCGTTGAGACGGGGGCGGTTTCGAGCTCCTACAATGAGCAGTTCTTC; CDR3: CSVETGAVSSSYNEQFF
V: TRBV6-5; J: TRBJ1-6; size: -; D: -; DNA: TGTGCCAGCAGGCAGGGGACGGGTTCACCCCTCCACTTT; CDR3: CASRQGTGSPLHF